Sequencing of this TCR beta chain was carried out in a study of blood T cells in healthy people across ages (dated by TCRdb to between 2014 and 2017). Background for the entire study: Template switching captured roughly one uniquely barcoded TCR beta cDNA molecule per two T cells in model experiments. The donors were divided into four age groups: young (average about 16 years), middle-aged (approximately 39), aged (about 61) and long-lived (around 87). To avoid experimental bias, donors of different ages were randomly spread across the sequencing lanes. The study analyzed two additional independent replicas of 1 million unique cDNA reads from the same blood draw for two donors, one aged 18 to 29 and one aged 80 or older. Age-related changes in TCR beta repertoire diversity were measured in the study by deep sequencing normalized with unique cDNA molecular identifiers.

CDR1 and CDR2, per the germline V gene (reference sequence), are MNHEY and SMNVEV. Deletion took 3 bases off V and 4 bases off J, with a span of 11 bases between the germline ends. Reading from cysteine to phenylalanine, the CDR3 counts 14 amino acids. The sequence is cut down to CDR3 DNA, 42 bases in frame from base 1. For this clonotype: The antigen this receptor binds is unknown. Base qualities are missing; no much larger clone stands one base away.

Paper-wide results and their limitations: Observed TCR beta diversity per million T cells fell roughly linearly with age, and a significant reduction was already apparent by age roughly 40. Conclusive comparison of naive and antigen-experienced compartments was prevented by the profiling of bulk unsorted PBMCs. There was a strong correlation between observed TCR beta diversity and the percentage of naive T cells measured by flow cytometry. Total diversity estimates from one million sequenced T cells were considered lower bounds and underestimates. Because the CMV infection status of the donors was unknown, age-related changes in expanded clonotypes may potentially have been confounded. Compared with the aged group, the long-lived group had more naive CD4+ T cells, fewer expanded clones and increased TCR diversity, suggesting age selection.

The library relied on 5' RACE. TCRdb records Illumina HiSeq 2500 as the sequencer. A second about 7 to 11 cycle PCR used a sample-barcoded 5' primer and a J-beta primer mix. A template-switch 5' adaptor carrying 12 random nucleotides introduced a unique molecular identifier onto each TCR beta cDNA molecule. Each sample yielded at least 3 million CDR3-containing paired-end reads. First-strand cDNA synthesis was performed from all RNA using the Mint cDNA synthesis kit, with priming by a TRBC-specific oligonucleotide. Following uracil-DNA glycosylase treatment, all cDNA underwent a first 18-cycle PCR with the universal primers M1SS and BC2_uni_R. Processing in the source paper ran as follows. Each sample was normalized by randomly selecting 1 million high-quality reads, each carrying a distinct molecular identifier. Reads with shared molecular identifiers were discarded instead of being binned into consensus sequences. MiTCR, set to a Q25 quality threshold and the strictest error-elimination algorithm, was used for CDR3 identification, clonotype clustering and error correction. Lower-bound total TCR beta diversity was estimated with a nonparametric unseen species model using Euler transformation. TCRdb cleaned the public reads at Q25 with fastp, built clones with MiXCR and kept in-frame beta chains. Entries that share a CDR3 protein sequence are merged under the most common genes and DNA. The authors' filters were not applied to this entry. In all, the sample holds about 830,000 distinct CDR3 sequences, and around two thirds of those were seen once. The top ten clones comprise about 30% of the sample.

The donors were roughly 40 Caucasian individuals from Russia, aged roughly 6 to 95 years, who were systemically healthy. Each donor gave 8 to 10 milliliters of peripheral blood, drawn into EDTA-treated Vacutainer tubes. Ficoll-Paque density-gradient centrifugation was used to isolate PBMCs, with at least 6 million per sample. Total RNA, at least 6 micrograms per sample, was extracted from PBMCs with Trizol reagent. For every donor, an aliquot of PBMCs went through flow cytometry to measure the percentages of naive CD45RAhigh/CD27high T cells. The chain is encoded by TRBV27 joined to TRBJ2-3; the D region may be TRBD1 or TRBD2, each matching 6 bases equally. The sample taken for sequencing was blood. The receptor was isolated from a man younger than 45 in good health. The CDR3 protein sequence reads: CASSFWGAADTQYF. The sequenced DNA: TGTGCCAGCAGTTTTTGGGGGGCAGCAGATACGCAGTATTTT.